The 5 T cell receptor beta chains in this list originate from one sample, sequenced in a study of vaccination and CD4 T cells after COVID-19. Treatment specified: approximately nine-day PBMC culture with coronavirus spike peptide pools or control peptides (ViraFEST assay). Cultured CD4+ T-cell DNA underwent Oncomine TCR Beta short-read sequencing. TCRdb reprocessed the PCR reads via MiXCR and lists one record per CDR3 protein. Among 7,000 to 9,000 distinct CDR3 sequences listed, over 60% were seen once. Antigens for these TCRs are unknown. The sequencing sample was made of CD4+ T cells from blood, cultured in vitro. These receptors came from a human donor who had recovered from COVID-19.

V usage is TRBV30 and J usage is TRBJ2-5; D ambiguous. This CDR3 is built from 11 residues. Germline loops: CDR1 GTSNPN, CDR2 SVGIG (reference sequence). The V end was cut by 3 bases, the J end by 6 bases, with 8 bases between. The CDR3: CAWSLEKTQYF. The CDR3 DNA follows: TGTGCCTGGAGCCTCGAGAAGACCCAGTACTTC.

The table lists this clonotype with a few counts. The chain has TRBV7-9 and TRBJ2-7; D is uncertain. Germline-derived CDR1 and CDR2 are SEHNR and FQNEAQ (reference sequence). V lost 5 bases to trimming and J lost 0 bases, with 14 bases between them. This CDR3 region has 15 residues. DNA for the CDR3: TGTGCCAGCAGCATCGTCCTAGGTACCTCCTACGAGCAGTACTTC. It translates to CASSIVLGTSYEQYF.

The V call is TRBV25-1, the J call TRBJ1-5, with 8 positions matching TRBD1. Germline lookup yields CDR1 MGHDK and CDR2 SYGVNS. There are 13 residues in the CDR3. V dropped 6 bases and J dropped 5; count of bases not matched to a gene: 3. The CDR3 spells CASSGQGDQPQHF. DNA for the CDR3: TGTGCCAGCAGCGGACAGGGAGATCAGCCCCAGCATTTT.

V gene TRBV20-1 combines with J gene TRBJ2-2; TRBD1 matches at 7 bases. J was trimmed by 7 bases and V by 1 base; bases with no gene match: 9. The CDR3 is 15 residues long. Per germline, CDR1 DFQATT and CDR2 SNEGSKA (reference sequence). CDR3 sequence: CSARGEGGSGGELFF. The CDR3 DNA reads as TGCAGTGCTAGAGGCGAAGGGGGCTCCGGCGGGGAGCTGTTTTTT.

This clonotype was counted a single time. The chain recombines TRBV30 with TRBJ1-5, with D perhaps TRBD1 (6 bases). This CDR3 contains 13 residues. The germline V gene encodes CDR1 GTSNPN and CDR2 SVGIG (reference sequence). V lost 4 bases and J 6 bases, leaving 13 bases between the germline ends. The CDR3 DNA sequence: TGTGCCTGGACCAGGGGTTTCGGTCAGCCCCAGCATTTT. Protein product: CAWTRGFGQPQHF.